The entry below describes one T cell receptor beta chain. The data stem from a study of blood T cell repertoires in COVID-19. Turning to the study itself: There were acute and convalescent COVID-19 samples, and they came from the United States, Italy and Spain. The cDNA or gDNA used as material had been derived from T cells, B-cell-depleted T cells, or PBMCs.

Donors in Cohort 3 who had recovered were those with two negative PCRs, healthcare professional clearance, or resolution of their symptoms. From germline, CDR1 is SNHLY and CDR2 FYNNEI. The CDR3 spans 11 residues. Trimming shortened V by 6 bases and J by 3 bases, and 5 bases separated the two germline ends. In the authors' methods: From reference gene primer amplification, estimates of nucleated cell counts were derived. Using immunoSEQ multiplex PCR, the repertoire was profiled, and TCRdb retains in-frame clones only, with some absent. Clonal size and the V and J genes are those of that table, whereas D and trimming came from the DNA. Counted here are more than 110,000 clones, 86% occurring once; the ten biggest clones make up around 4.2%.

The chain combines TRBV2 with TRBJ1-1; unclear D gene. The sequence was obtained from a man aged 50 or older who had recovered from COVID-19. The sample comprised PBMCs or T cells enriched from blood (not recorded which). This CDR3 reads CASSRYTEAFF. The CDR3 DNA is TGTGCCAGCAGCCGGTACACTGAAGCTTTCTTT.